This entry concerns a single TCR beta chain. Its specificity is not known. Germline V CDR1 and CDR2: MNHNS, SASEGT. The CDR3 is 14 residues long. The V end lost 7 bases, the J end lost 2 bases, and 11 bases lay between the germline ends. Data came from immunoSEQ multiplex PCR; TCRdb stores just in-frame clones and leaves some out. This table has roughly 10,000 clones, roughly three quarters appearing once. This record comes from a study of CD4+ T cells in melanoma. Findings and limits, study-wide: CD8+ T cell, macrophage and B cell function reportedly correlated with neoantigen-specific CD4+ T cells. Reportedly, melanoma neoantigen-specific CD4+ T cells showed varied differentiation states.

This receptor was identified in a human donor with melanoma. Input material: cells from a culture (not recorded whether cultured in vitro). This chain connects TRBV6-1 to TRBJ1-4; D is possibly TRBD1 (5 bases). The CDR3 protein is CASKMWGTNEKLFF. CDR3 nucleotide sequence: TGTGCCAGCAAAATGTGGGGGACTAATGAAAAACTGTTTTTT.